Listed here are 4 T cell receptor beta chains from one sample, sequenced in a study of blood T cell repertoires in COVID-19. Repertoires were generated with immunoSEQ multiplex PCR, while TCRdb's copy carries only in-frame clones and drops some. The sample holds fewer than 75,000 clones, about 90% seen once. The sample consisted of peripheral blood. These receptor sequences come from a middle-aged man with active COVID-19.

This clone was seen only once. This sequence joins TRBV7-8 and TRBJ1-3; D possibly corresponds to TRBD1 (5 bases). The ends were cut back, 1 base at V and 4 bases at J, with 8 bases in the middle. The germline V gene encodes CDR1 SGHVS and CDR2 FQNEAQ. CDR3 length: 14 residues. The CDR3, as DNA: TGTGCCAGCAGCTTAGGGGGCCAGGGAAACACCATATATTTT. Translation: CASSLGGQGNTIYF.

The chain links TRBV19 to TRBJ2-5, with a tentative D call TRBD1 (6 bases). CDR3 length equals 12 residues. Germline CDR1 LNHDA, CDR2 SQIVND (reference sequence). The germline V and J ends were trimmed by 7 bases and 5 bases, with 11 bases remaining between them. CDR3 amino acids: CASTGDKETQYF. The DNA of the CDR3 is TGTGCCAGTACCGGGGACAAGGAGACCCAGTACTTC.

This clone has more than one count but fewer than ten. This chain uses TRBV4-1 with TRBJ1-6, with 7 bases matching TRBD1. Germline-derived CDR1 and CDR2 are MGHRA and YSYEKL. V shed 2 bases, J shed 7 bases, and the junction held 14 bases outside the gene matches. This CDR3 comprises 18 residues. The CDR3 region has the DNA TGCGCCAGCAGCCAATCCCAACAGGGGAGGATACGGAATTCACCCCTCCACTTT. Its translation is CASSQSQQGRIRNSPLHF.

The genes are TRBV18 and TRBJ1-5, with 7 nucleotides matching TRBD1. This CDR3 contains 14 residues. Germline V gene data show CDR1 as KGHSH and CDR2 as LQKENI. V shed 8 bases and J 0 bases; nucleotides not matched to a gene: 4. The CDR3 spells CASTGDYSNQPQHF. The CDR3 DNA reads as TGTGCCAGCACAGGGGATTATAGCAATCAGCCCCAGCATTTT. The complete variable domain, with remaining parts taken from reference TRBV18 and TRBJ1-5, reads NAGVMQNPRHLVRRRGQEARLRCSPMKGHSHVYWYRQLPEEGLKFMVYLQKENIIDESGMPKERFSAEFPKEGPSILRIQQVVRGDSAAYFCASTGDYSNQPQHFGDGTRLSIL.